Below, 9 T cell receptor beta chains from the same sample are listed, as sequenced in a study of T cells in Graves' hyperthyroidism and ophthalmopathy. Authors of the study amplified TCR beta CDR3 regions from RNA transcripts. With the HTBI primer set, the TCR CDR3 went through a first round of RT-PCR. TCRdb ran MiXCR on the multiplex PCR reads and lists one entry per CDR3 protein. This table holds hundreds of thousands of distinct CDR3 sequences, roughly 15% found once. What was sequenced was blood. These receptors all stem from a woman aged 40-49 years with Graves' ophthalmopathy.

This clonotype has a count of ten or more. The chain uses TRBV6-5 and TRBJ2-7; unclear D gene. V was shortened by 1 base and J by 4 bases, with 17 bases between the two germline ends. CDR3 length: 16 residues. Germline values: CDR1 MNHEY, CDR2 SVGAGI. The CDR3 loop is CASSYFIGQVVYEQYF. Written as DNA, the CDR3 is TGTGCCAGCAGTTACTTCATCGGCCAGGTCGTTTACGAGCAGTACTTC.

This clonotype was observed many times. This chain connects TRBV6-5 to TRBJ1-1; the D is unclear. CDR1 and CDR2 from the germline V gene are MNHEY and SVGAGI. Trimming stripped 5 bases from V and 8 bases from J, with 18 bases between. This CDR3 has 14 residues. The CDR3 DNA reads as TGTGCCAGCAGTATACCTAATTCCGGAGGGGAAGCTTTCTTT. As protein: CASSIPNSGGEAFF.

This clonotype was observed at least ten times. The chain recombines TRBV2 with TRBJ2-5; a possible D gene is TRBD2 (6 bases). The CDR3 contains 14 residues. The germline CDR1 and CDR2 sequences are SNHLY and FYNNEI. Trimming cost V 1 base and J 13 bases, with 19 bases left between them. This chain's CDR3 is CASSEGSSGRHRYF. As DNA, the CDR3 is TGTGCCAGCAGTGAAGGCAGTAGCGGTCGGCATCGGTACTTC. Combining the CDR3 with reference TRBV2 and TRBJ2-5 gives the whole variable domain EPEVTQTPSHQVTQMGQEVILRCVPISNHLYFYWYRQILGQKVEFLVSFYNNEISEKSEIFDDQFSVERPDGSNFTLKIRSTKLEDSAMYFCASSEGSSGRHRYFGPGTRLLVL.

This clonotype occurred many times. This chain uses TRBV7-2 with TRBJ2-7; 7 nucleotides line up with TRBD2. V gave up 2 bases and J gave up 2 bases; unmatched junction bases: 6. Per the germline V gene, CDR1 is SGHTA and CDR2 is FQGNSA. The CDR3 consists of 15 residues. Written as DNA, the CDR3 is TGTGCCAGCAGCTTACGTCCGCGGGAGACCTACGAGCAGTACTTC. It encodes CASSLRPRETYEQYF.

This clonotype was recorded many times. The V gene is TRBV12-3 or TRBV12-4, the J gene TRBJ2-4; 8 bases are shared with TRBD2. CDR3 length: 13 amino acids. The junction had 4 bases not matched to a gene; V was cut back by 6 bases and J by 6 bases. The CDR3 reads CASSSGTRNIQYF. CDR3 nucleotide sequence: TGTGCCAGCAGCTCCGGGACTAGAAACATTCAGTACTTC.

This clonotype was detected ten times or more. The chain has TRBV12-3 or TRBV12-4 and TRBJ1-1; 11 nucleotides match TRBD1. CDR3 length: 16 amino acids. V lost 5 bases to trimming and J lost 1 base; unmatched junction nucleotides: 6. The CDR3 here is CASSGQGAPRNTEAFF. In DNA form, the CDR3 reads TGTGCCAGCAGTGGACAGGGGGCGCCCCGGAACACTGAAGCTTTCTTT.

This sequence joins TRBV20-1 and TRBJ1-2; no firm D call. CDR1 and CDR2 from the germline V gene are DFQATT and SNEGSKA (reference sequence). V lost 3 bases, J lost 1 base, and 9 bases lay in between. The CDR3 contains 13 residues. CDR3 sequence (DNA): TGCAGTGCTAGGGGTCGAGATAACTATGGCTACACCTTC. It yields the protein CSARGRDNYGYTF.

This clonotype was found many times. The rearrangement links TRBV7-8 to TRBJ2-7; D perhaps matches TRBD1 (6 bases). Per germline, CDR1 SGHVS and CDR2 FQNEAQ. V lost 1 base, J lost 2 bases, and 9 bases lay in between. The CDR3 contains 14 residues. The CDR3 DNA reads TGTGCCAGCAGCTTAGACAGGGAGACCTACGAGCAGTACTTC. This encodes CASSLDRETYEQYF.

This clonotype was recorded many times. The J gene is TRBJ2-2, the V gene TRBV13, with a tentative D call TRBD1 (7 bases). The CDR3 is made up of 16 amino acids. V was trimmed by 4 bases and J by 3 bases, leaving 15 bases between them. Germline values: CDR1 PRHDT, CDR2 FYEKMQ (reference sequence). The CDR3 DNA follows: TGTGCCAGCAGCTCTCAGGGGGAGGAGTACACCGGGGAGCTGTTTTTT. Its translation is CASSSQGEEYTGELFF. Drawing the rest from reference TRBV13 and TRBJ2-2, the complete variable domain is AAGVIQSPRHLIKEKRETATLKCYPIPRHDTVYWYQQGPGQDPQFLISFYEKMQSDKGSIPDRFSAQQFSDYHSELNMSSLELGDSALYFCASSSQGEEYTGELFFGEGSRLTVL.